This T cell receptor beta chain is drawn from a study of T cell responses to AZD1222 COVID-19 vaccine. General observations from the study: Donors in the cohort were predominantly white British and more often female, and clonal diversity was possibly underestimated. Unmutated variant regions reportedly attract nearly half of all spike-specific TCRs. There were vaccine-associated CD4 TCRs across spike, dominant at 160-218 and 743-854. Repertoires were obtained only post-peak T cell response.

On this clone: Its antigen is not known.

CDR1 is KGHDR and CDR2 is SFDVKD in the germline V gene. CDR3 length: 16 residues. The V gene lost 3 bases and the J gene lost 3 bases, with 13 bases spanning the gap. Sequenced by immunoSEQ multiplex PCR; TCRdb stores in-frame clones only, minus some. The data show approximately 140,000 clones, roughly 90% seen once. The source was peripheral blood, collected 28 days after the second AZD1222 dose. The clonotype was recovered from an adult who received the AZD1222 COVID-19 vaccine. The genes are TRBV24-1 and TRBJ2-2; TRBD2 might be the D (6 bases). CDR3 region: CATSDGGGSDTGELFF. As DNA, the CDR3 is TGTGCCACCAGTGATGGTGGAGGGAGTGACACCGGGGAGCTGTTTTTT.